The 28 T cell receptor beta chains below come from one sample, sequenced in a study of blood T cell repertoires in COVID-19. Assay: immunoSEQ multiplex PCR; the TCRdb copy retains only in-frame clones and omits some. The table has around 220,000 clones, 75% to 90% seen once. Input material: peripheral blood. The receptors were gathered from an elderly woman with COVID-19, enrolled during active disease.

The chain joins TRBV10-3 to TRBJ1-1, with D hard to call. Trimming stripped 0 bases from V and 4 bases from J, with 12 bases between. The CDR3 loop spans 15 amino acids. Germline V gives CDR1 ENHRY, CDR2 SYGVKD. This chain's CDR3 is CAISESSLAGTEAFF. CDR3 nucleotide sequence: TGTGCCATCAGTGAGTCCTCCCTTGCGGGCACTGAAGCTTTCTTT.

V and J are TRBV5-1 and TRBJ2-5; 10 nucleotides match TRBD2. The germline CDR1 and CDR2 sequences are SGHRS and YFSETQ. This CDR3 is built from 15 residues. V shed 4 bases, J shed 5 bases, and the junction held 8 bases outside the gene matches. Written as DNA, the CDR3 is TGCGCCAGCAGCCTTAGCGGGAGGAGGGAGGAGACCCAGTACTTC. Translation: CASSLSGRREETQYF.

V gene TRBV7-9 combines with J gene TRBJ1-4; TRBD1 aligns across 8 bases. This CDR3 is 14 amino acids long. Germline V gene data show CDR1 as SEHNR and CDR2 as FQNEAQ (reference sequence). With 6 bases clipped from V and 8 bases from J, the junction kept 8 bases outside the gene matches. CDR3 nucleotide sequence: TGTGCCAGCAGATCCGACAGGGGAACAGAAAAACTGTTTTTT. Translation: CASRSDRGTEKLFF.

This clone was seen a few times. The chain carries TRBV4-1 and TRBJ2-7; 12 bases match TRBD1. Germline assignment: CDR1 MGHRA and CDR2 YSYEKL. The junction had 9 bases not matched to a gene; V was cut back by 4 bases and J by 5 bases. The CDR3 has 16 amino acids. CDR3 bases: TGCGCCAGCAGCCGAGTGGGGGGACAGGGGGCCAACGAGCAGTACTTC. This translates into CASSRVGGQGANEQYF.

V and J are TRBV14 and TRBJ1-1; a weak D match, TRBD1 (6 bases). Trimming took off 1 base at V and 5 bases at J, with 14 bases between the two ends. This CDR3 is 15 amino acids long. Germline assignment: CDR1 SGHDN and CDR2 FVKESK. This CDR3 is CASSQGLQGYTEAFF. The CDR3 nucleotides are TGTGCCAGCAGCCAAGGCCTACAGGGTTATACTGAAGCTTTCTTT.

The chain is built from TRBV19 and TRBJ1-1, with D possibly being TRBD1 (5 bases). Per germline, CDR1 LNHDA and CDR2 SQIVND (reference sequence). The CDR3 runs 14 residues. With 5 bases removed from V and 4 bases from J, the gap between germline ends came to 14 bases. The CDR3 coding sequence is TGTGCCAGTAGTCCAGGGAGGGGAGGCACTGAAGCTTTCTTT. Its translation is CASSPGRGGTEAFF.

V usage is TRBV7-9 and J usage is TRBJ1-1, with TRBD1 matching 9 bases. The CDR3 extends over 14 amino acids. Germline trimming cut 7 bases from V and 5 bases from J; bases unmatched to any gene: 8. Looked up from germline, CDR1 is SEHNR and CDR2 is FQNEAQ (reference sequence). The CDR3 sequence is CASNRGQGKTEAFF. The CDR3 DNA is TGTGCCAGCAACCGAGGACAGGGGAAAACTGAAGCTTTCTTT.

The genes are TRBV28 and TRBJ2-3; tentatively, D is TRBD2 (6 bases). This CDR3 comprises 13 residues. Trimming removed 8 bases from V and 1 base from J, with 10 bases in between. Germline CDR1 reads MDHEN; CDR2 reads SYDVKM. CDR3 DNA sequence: TGTGCCAGCCAAAGGAGGGGCACAGATACGCAGTATTTT. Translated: CASQRRGTDTQYF.

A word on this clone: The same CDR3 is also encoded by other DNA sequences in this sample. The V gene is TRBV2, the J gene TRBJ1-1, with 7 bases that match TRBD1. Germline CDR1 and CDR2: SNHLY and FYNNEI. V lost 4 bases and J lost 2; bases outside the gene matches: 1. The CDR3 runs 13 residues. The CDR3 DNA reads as TGTGCCAGCAGTGGGGACAGTAACACTGAAGCTTTCTTT. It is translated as CASSGDSNTEAFF. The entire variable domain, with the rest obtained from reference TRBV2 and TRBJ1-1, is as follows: EPEVTQTPSHQVTQMGQEVILRCVPISNHLYFYWYRQILGQKVEFLVSFYNNEISEKSEIFDDQFSVERPDGSNFTLKIRSTKLEDSAMYFCASSGDSNTEAFFGQGTRLTVV.

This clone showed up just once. CDR3 region: CASSLGLQPRQGNGYTF. Written as DNA, the CDR3 is TGTGCCAGCAGCTTAGGACTTCAGCCTCGACAGGGGAATGGCTACACCTTC. The chain links TRBV7-2 to TRBJ1-2; 8 bases are shared with TRBD1. Germline CDR1 is SGHTA and CDR2 is FQGNSA. V trimming: 1 base; J trimming: 6 bases; junction bases outside the gene matches: 13. The CDR3 runs to 17 residues.

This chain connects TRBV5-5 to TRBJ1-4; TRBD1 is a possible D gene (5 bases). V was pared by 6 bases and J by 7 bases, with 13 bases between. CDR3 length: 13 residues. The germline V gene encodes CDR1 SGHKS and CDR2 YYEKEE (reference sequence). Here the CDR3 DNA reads TGTGCCAGCAACCTCGCCAGGGCTGAAAAACTGTTTTTT. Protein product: CASNLARAEKLFF.

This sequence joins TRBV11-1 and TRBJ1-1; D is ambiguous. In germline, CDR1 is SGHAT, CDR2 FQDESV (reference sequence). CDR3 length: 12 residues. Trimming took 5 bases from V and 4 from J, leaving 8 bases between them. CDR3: CASSPSLTEAFF. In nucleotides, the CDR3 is TGTGCCAGCAGCCCCTCCCTCACTGAAGCTTTCTTT.

CDR3 DNA sequence: TGCAGCTGGGACAGGGTGGGCACTGAAGCTTTCTTT. Its translation: CSWDRVGTEAFF. V and J are TRBV29-1 and TRBJ1-1; 9 positions agree with TRBD1. Germline V gene lookup returns CDR1 SQVTM and CDR2 ANQGSEA. V lost 8 bases to trimming and J lost 4 bases; unmatched junction nucleotides: 5. The CDR3 is 12 residues long.

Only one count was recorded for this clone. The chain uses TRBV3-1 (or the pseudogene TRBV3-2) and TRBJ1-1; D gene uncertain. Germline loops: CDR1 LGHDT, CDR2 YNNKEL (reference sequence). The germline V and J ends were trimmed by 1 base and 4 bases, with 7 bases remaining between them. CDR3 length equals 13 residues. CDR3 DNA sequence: TGTGCCAGCAGCCAAGCATCCCCCACTGAAGCTTTCTTT. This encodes CASSQASPTEAFF.

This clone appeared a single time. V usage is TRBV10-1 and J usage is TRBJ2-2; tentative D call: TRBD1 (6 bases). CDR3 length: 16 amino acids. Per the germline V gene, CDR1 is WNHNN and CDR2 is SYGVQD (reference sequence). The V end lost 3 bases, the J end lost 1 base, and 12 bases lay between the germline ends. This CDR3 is CASSDLGAQNTGELFF. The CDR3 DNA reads TGCGCCAGCAGTGACCTGGGGGCCCAGAACACCGGGGAGCTGTTTTTT.

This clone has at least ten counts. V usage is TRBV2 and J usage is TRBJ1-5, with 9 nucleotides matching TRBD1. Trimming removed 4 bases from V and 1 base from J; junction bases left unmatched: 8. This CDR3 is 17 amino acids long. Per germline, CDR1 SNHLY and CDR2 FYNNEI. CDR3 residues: CASSADRGLASNQPQHF. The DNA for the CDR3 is TGTGCCAGCAGTGCGGACAGGGGACTAGCGAGCAATCAGCCCCAGCATTTT.

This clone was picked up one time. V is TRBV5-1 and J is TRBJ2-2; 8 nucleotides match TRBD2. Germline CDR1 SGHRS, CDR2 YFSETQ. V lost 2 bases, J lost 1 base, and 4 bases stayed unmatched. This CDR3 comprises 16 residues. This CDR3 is CASSFYAGGNTGELFF. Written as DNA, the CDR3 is TGCGCCAGCAGCTTTTATGCGGGAGGGAACACCGGGGAGCTGTTTTTT.

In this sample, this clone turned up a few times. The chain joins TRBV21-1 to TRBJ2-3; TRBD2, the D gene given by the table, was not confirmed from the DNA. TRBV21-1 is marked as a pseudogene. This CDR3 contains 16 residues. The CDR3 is CASSARTSGDTDTQYF. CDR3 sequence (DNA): TGTGCCAGCAGCGCGCGGACTAGCGGGGACACAGATACGCAGTATTTT.

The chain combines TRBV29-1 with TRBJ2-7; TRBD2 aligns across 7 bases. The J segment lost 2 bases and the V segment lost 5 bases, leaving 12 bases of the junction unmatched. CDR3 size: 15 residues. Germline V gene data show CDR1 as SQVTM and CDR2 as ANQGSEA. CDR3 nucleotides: TGCAGCGTTTTGCGGGGGAGCGGCCGACCCTACGAGCAGTACTTC. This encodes CSVLRGSGRPYEQYF.

CDR3 DNA sequence: TGTGCCAGCTCACGGGGGGACACTGAAGCTTTCTTT. It specifies CASSRGDTEAFF. This rearrangement joins TRBV18 to TRBJ1-1, with D perhaps TRBD1 (5 bases). The CDR3 is made up of 12 amino acids. V was clipped by 4 bases and J by 3 bases, with 6 bases between them. CDR1 KGHSH and CDR2 LQKENI come from the germline V gene.

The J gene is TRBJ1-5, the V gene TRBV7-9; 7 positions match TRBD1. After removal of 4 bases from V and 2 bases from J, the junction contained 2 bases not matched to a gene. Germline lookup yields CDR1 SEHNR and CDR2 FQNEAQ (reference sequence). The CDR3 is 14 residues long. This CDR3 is CASSYGQGNQPQHF. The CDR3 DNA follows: TGTGCCAGCAGCTACGGACAGGGCAATCAGCCCCAGCATTTT. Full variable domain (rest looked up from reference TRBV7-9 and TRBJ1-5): DTGVSQNPRHKITKRGQNVTFRCDPISEHNRLYWYRQTLGQGPEFLTYFQNEAQLEKSRLLSDRFSAERPKGSFSTLEIQRTEQGDSAMYLCASSYGQGNQPQHFGDGTRLSIL.

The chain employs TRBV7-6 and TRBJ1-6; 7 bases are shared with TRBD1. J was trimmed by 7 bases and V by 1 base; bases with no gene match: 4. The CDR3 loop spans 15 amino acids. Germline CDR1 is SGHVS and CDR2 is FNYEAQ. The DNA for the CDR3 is TGTGCCAGCAGCTTAGGTGGGGACAGAAATTCACCCCTCCACTTT. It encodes CASSLGGDRNSPLHF.

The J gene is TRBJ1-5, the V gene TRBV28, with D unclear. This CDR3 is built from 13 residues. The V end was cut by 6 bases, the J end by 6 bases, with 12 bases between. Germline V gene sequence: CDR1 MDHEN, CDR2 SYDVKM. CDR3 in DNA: TGTGCCAGCAGCTTCCGGGGAACTCAGCCCCAGCATTTT. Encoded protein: CASSFRGTQPQHF. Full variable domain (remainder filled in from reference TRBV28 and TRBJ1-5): DVKVTQSSRYLVKRTGEKVFLECVQDMDHENMFWYRQDPGLGLRLIYFSYDVKMKEKGDIPEGYSVSREKKERFSLILESASTNQTSMYLCASSFRGTQPQHFGDGTRLSIL.

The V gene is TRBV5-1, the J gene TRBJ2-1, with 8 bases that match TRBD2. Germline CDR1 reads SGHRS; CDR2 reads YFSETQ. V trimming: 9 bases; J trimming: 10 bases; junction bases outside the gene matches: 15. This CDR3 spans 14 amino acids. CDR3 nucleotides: TGCGCCACTACGGGAGGGGGGGCCTTGGACGAGCAGTTCTTC. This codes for CATTGGGALDEQFF. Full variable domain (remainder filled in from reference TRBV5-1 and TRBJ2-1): KAGVTQTPRYLIKTRGQQVTLSCSPISGHRSVSWYQQTPGQGLQFLFEYFSETQRNKGNFPGRFSGRQFSNSRSEMNVSTLELGDSALYLCATTGGGALDEQFFGPGTRLTVL.

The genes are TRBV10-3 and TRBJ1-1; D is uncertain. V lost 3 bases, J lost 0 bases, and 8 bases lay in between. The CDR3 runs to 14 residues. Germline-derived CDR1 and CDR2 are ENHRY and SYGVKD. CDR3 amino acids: CAISDGQVNTEAFF. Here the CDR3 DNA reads TGTGCCATCAGTGATGGGCAAGTGAACACTGAAGCTTTCTTT.

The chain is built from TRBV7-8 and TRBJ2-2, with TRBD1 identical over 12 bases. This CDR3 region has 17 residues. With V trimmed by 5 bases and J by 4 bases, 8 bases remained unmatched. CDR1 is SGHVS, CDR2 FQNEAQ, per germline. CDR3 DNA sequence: TGTGCCAGCAGCCTCCTGGGACAGGGGGCCCGCACCGGGGAGCTGTTTTTT. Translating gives CASSLLGQGARTGELFF.

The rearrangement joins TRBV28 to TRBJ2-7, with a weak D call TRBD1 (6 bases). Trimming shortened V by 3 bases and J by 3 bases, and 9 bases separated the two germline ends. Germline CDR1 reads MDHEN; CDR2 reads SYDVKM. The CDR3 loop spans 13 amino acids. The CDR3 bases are TGTGCCAGCAGTTTGGGACAACTCTACGAGCAGTACTTC. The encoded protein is CASSLGQLYEQYF.

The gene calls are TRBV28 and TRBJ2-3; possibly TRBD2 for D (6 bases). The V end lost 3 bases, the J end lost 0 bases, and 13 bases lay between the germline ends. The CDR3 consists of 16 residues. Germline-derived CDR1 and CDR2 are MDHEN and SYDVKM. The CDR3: CASSLAGFTSTDTQYF. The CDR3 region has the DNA TGTGCCAGCAGTTTGGCGGGGTTTACTAGCACAGATACGCAGTATTTT.